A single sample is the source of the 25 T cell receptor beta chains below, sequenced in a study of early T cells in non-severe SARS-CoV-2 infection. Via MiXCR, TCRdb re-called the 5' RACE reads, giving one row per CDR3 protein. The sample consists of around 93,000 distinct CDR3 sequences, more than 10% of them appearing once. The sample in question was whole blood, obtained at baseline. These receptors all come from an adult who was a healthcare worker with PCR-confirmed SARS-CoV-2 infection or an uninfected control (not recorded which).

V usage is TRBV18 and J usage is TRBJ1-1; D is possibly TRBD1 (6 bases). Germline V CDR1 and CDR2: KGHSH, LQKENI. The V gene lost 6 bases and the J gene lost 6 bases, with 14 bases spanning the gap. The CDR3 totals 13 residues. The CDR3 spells CASSTTGLPEAFF. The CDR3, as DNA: TGTGCCAGCTCCACCACAGGGCTCCCTGAAGCTTTCTTT.

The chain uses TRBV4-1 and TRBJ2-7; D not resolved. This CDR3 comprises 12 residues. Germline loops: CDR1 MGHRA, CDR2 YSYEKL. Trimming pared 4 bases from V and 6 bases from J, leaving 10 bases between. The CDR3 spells CASSPVFGEQYF. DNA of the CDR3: TGCGCCAGCAGCCCCGTTTTTGGCGAGCAGTACTTC.

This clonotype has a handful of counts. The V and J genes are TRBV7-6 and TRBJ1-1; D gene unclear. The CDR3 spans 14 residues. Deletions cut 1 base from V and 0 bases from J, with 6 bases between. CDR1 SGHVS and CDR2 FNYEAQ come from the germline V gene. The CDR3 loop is CASSLGGMNTEAFF. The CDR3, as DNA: TGTGCCAGCAGCTTAGGGGGAATGAACACTGAAGCTTTCTTT. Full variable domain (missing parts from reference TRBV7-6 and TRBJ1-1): GAGVSQSPRYKVTKRGQDVALRCDPISGHVSLYWYRQALGQGPEFLTYFNYEAQQDKSGLPNDRFSAERPEGSISTLTIQRTEQRDSAMYRCASSLGGMNTEAFFGQGTRLTVV.

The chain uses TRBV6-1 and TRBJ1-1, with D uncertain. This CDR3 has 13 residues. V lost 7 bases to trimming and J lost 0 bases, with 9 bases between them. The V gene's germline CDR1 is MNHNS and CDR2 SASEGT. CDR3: CASTTRVNTEAFF. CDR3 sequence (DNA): TGTGCCAGCACTACGAGGGTGAACACTGAAGCTTTCTTT.

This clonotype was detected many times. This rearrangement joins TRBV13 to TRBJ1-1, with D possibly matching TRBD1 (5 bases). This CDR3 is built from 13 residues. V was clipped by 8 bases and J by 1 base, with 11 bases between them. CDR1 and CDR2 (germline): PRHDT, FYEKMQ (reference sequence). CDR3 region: CASSRGGNTEAFF. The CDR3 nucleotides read TGTGCCAGCTCAAGGGGCGGGAACACTGAAGCTTTCTTT.

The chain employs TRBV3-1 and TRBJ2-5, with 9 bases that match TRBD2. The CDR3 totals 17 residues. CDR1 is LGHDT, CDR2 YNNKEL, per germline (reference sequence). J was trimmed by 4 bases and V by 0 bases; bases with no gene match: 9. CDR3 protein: CASSQELAGGPRETQYF. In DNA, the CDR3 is TGTGCCAGCAGCCAAGAGTTGGCGGGGGGGCCGAGAGAGACCCAGTACTTC.

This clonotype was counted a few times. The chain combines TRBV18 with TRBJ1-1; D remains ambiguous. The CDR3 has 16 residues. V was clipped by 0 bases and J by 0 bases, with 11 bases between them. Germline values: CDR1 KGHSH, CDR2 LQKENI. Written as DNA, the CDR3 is TGTGCCAGCTCACCACCGAGGCGTCTAATGAACACTGAAGCTTTCTTT. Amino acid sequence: CASSPPRRLMNTEAFF.

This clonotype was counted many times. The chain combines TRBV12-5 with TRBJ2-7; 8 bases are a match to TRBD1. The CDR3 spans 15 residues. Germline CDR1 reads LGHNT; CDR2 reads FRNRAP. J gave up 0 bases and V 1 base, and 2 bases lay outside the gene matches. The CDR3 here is CASGLDRGVSYEQYF. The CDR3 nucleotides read TGTGCTAGTGGTTTGGACAGGGGGGTCTCCTACGAGCAGTACTTC. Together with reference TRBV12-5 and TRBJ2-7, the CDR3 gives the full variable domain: DARVTQTPRHKVTEMGQEVTMRCQPILGHNTVFWYRQTMMQGLELLAYFRNRAPLDDSGMPKDRFSAEMPDATLATLKIQPSEPRDSAVYFCASGLDRGVSYEQYFGPGTRLTVT.

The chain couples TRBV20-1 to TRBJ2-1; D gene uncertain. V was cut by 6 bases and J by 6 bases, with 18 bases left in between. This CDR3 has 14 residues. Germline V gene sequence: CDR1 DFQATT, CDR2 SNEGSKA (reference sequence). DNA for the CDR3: TGCAGTGCCAAAGCTGACCGACCGTTCAATGAGCAGTTCTTC. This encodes CSAKADRPFNEQFF.

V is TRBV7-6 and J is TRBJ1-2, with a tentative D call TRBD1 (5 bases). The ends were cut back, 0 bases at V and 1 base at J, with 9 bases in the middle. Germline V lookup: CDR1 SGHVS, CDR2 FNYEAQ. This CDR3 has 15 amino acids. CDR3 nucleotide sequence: TGTGCCAGCAGCTTAGCAGGGGCGAATAACTATGGCTACACCTTC. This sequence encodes CASSLAGANNYGYTF.

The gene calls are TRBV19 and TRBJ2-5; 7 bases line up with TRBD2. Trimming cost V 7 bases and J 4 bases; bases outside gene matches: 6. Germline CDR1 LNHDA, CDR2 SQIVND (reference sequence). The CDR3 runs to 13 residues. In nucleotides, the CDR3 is TGTGCCAGTACCGGGGAGGGGATAGAGACCCAGTACTTC. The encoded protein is CASTGEGIETQYF.

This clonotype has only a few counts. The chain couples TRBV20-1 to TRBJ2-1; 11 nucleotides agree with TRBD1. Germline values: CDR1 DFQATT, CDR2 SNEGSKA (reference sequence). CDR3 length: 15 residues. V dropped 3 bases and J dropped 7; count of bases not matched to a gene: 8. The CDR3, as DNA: TGCAGTGCTAGTAAAGGACAGGGGGCAGGAAATGAGCAGTTCTTC. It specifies CSASKGQGAGNEQFF.

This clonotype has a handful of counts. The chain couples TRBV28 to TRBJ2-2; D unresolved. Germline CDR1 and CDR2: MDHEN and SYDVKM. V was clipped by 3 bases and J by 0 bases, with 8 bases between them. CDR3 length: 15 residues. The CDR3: CASSFGDSNTGELFF. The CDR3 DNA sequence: TGTGCCAGCAGTTTTGGGGATTCGAACACCGGGGAGCTGTTTTTT.

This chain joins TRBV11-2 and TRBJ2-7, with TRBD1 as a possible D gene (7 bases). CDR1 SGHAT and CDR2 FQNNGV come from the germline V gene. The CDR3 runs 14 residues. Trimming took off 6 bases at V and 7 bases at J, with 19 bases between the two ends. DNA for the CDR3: TGTGCCAGCAGACCCGCGGGACAGCCTGGAGAGCAGTACTTC. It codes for CASRPAGQPGEQYF.

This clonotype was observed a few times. The CDR3 nucleotides are TGCGCCAGCAGCGTTAACGGGGGGAATGAGCAGTTCTTC. Its translation: CASSVNGGNEQFF. This chain connects TRBV5-1 to TRBJ2-1; 7 bases map to TRBD2. V was pared by 4 bases and J by 7 bases, with 5 bases of the junction left unmatched. CDR3 size: 13 residues. CDR1 is SGHRS and CDR2 is YFSETQ in the germline V gene.

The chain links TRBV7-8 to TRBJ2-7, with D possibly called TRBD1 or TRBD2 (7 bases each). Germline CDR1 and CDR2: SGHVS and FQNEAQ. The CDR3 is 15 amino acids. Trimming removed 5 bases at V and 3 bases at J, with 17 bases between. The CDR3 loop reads CASSLPGGAGYEQYF. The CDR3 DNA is TGTGCCAGCAGCCTCCCAGGGGGGGCTGGCTACGAGCAGTACTTC.

The CDR3 sequence is CASSSPLLGTQYF. The CDR3 coding sequence is TGTGCCAGCAGTTCCCCTTTGCTCGGTACGCAGTATTTT. The genes are TRBV28 and TRBJ2-3, with D unresolved. Germline CDR1 and CDR2: MDHEN and SYDVKM. V was pared by 4 bases and J by 8 bases, with 13 bases between. CDR3 length: 13 amino acids.

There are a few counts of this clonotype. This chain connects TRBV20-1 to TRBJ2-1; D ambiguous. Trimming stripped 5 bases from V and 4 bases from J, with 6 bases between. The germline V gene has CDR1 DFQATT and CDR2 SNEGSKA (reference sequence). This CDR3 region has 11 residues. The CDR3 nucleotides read TGCAGTGCTCGAGTTTACAATGAGCAGTTCTTC. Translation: CSARVYNEQFF.

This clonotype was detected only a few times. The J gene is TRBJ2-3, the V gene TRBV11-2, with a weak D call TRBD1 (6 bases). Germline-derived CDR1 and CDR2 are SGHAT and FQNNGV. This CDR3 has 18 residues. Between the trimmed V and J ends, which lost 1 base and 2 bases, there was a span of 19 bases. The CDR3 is CASSLGPGLQGSTDTQYF. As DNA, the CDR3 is TGTGCCAGCAGCTTAGGCCCCGGGCTACAGGGTTCCACAGATACGCAGTATTTT.

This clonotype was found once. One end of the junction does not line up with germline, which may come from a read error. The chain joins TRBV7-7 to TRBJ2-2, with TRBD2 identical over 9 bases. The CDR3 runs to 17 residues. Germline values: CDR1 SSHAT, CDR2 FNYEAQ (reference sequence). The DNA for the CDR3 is TGTGCTAGCAGCTTAGGGCTAGCGGGACTCCACACCGGGGAGCTGTTTTTT. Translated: CASSLGLAGLHTGELFF.

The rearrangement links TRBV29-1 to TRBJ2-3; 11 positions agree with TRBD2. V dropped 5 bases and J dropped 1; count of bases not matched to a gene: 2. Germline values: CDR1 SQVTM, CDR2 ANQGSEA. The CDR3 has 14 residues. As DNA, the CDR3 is TGCAGCGTTCCACTAGCGGGGGGCACAGATACGCAGTATTTT. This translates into CSVPLAGGTDTQYF.

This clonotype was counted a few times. In DNA, the CDR3 is TGTGCCAGCAGCCAAGAAATCGGGGTCTATAATTCACCCCTCCACTTT. This translates into CASSQEIGVYNSPLHF. The chain employs TRBV4-2 and TRBJ1-6; no clear D. Deletions cut 0 bases from V and 3 bases from J, with 9 bases between. The V gene's germline CDR1 is LGHNA and CDR2 YNFKEQ. The length of the CDR3 is 16 residues.

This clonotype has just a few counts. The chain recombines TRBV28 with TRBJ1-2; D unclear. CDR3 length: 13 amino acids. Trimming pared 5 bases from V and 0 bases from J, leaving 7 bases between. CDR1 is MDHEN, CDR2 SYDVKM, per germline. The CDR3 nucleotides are TGTGCCAGCAGTGTCGAAGCTAACTATGGCTACACCTTC. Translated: CASSVEANYGYTF.

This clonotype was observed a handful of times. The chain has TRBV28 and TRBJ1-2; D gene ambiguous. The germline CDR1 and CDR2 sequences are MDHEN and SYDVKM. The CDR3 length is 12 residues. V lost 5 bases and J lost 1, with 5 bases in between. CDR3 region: CASSRVNYGYTF. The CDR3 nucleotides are TGTGCCAGCAGTCGGGTTAACTATGGCTACACCTTC.

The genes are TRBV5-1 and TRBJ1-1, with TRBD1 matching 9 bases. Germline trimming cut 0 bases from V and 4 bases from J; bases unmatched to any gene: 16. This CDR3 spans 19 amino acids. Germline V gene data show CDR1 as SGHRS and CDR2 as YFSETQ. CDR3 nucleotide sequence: TGCGCCAGCAGCTTGGGACGGACAGGGGAAGGACAAAGAGGCACTGAAGCTTTCTTT. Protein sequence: CASSLGRTGEGQRGTEAFF.